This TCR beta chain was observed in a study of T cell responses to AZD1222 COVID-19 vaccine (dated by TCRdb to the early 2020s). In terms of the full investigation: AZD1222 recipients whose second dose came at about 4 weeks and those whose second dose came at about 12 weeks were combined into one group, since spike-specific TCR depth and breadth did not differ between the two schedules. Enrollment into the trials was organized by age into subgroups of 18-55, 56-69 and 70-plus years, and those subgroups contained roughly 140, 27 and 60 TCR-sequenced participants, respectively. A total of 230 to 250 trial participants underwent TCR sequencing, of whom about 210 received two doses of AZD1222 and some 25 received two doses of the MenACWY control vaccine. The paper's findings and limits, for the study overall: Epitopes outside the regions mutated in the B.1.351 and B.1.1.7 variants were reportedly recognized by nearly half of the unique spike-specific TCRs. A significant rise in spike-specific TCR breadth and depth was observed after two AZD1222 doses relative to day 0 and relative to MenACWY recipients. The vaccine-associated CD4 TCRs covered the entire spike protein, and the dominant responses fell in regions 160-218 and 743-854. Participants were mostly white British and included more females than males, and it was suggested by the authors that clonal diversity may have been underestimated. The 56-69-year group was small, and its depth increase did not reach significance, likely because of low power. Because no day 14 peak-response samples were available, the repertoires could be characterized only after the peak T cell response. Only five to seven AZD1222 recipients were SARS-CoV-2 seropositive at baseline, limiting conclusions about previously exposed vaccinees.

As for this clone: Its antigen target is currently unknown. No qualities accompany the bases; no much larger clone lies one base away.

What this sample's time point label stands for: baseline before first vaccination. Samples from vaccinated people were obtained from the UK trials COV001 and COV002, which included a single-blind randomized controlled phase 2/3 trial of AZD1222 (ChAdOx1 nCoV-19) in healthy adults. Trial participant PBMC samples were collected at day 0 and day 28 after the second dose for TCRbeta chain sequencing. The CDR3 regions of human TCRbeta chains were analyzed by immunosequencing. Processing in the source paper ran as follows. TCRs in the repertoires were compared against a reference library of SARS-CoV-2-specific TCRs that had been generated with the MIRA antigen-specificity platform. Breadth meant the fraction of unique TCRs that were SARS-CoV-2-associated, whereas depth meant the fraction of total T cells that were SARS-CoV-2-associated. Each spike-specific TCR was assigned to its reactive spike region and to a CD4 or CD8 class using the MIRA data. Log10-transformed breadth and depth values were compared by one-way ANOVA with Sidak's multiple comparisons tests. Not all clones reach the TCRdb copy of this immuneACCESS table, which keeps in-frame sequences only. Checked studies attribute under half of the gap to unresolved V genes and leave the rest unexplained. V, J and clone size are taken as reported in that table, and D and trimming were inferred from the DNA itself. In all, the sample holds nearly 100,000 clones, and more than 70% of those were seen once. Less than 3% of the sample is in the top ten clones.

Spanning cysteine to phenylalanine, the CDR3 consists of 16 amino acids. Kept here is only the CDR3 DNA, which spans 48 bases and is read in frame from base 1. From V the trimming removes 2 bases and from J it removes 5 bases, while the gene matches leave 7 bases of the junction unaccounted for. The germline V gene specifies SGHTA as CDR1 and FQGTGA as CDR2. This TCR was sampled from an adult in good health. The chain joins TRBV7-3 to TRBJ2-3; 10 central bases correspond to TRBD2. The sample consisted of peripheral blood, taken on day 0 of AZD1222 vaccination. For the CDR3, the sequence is CASSLLPSSGGDTQYF. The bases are TGTGCCAGCAGCTTACTTCCCTCTAGCGGGGGAGATACGCAGTATTTT.